This T cell receptor beta chain stems from a study of cytomegalovirus exposure and HLA in healthy donors. 60 Vbeta and 13 Jbeta primers were used in PCR. TCRdb's copy holds only in-frame clones and misses some; the assay was immunoSEQ multiplex PCR. The data show about 150,000 clones, 80% seen once. This clone was seen a few times. Its antigen is not known. Findings and caveats of the study: Near-uniform donor sequencing depth was presumed by presence/absence analyses. Cytomegalovirus status, reportedly, was diagnosed with high specificity and sensitivity by the classifier.

Germline CDR1 is SEHNR and CDR2 is FQNEAQ (reference sequence). Germline trimming cut 5 bases from V and 3 bases from J; bases unmatched to any gene: 17. The length of the CDR3 is 19 residues. The source material was PBMCs. The origin of this receptor is a woman between 45 and 65 years old in good health and CMV-seropositive. This chain uses TRBV7-9 with TRBJ2-4; TRBD2 matches 9 bases. CDR3 bases: TGTGCCAGCAGCGCCAACTTAGCGGGAGAGCGTGGGGTCAAAAACATTCAGTACTTC. Protein sequence: CASSANLAGERGVKNIQYF.